This TCR beta chain is drawn from a study of shared clonotypes between healthy human individuals. General study results and limits: Non-shared clonotypes were found to have lower generation probabilities than the clonotypes that were shared by all four of the sorted-subset donors.

In the original analysis: Filtering was not the same, since immunoSEQ gave junction-only sequences without quality scores. Sequencing used immunoSEQ multiplex PCR; TCRdb keeps in-frame clones, though not all of them. V, J and clone size are those of that table, while D and trimming were read from the DNA. Seen here are some 580,000 clones, 98% observed once, and the top ten hold 0.25% to 0.35%. V gave up 3 bases and J gave up 1 base; unmatched junction bases: 4. From germline, CDR1 is PRHDT and CDR2 FYEKMQ (reference sequence). The CDR3 totals 15 residues. Worth noting for this clone: Its antigen is still unknown.

Positively selected for CCR7, the CD45RO-negative cells used as naive CD8 cells excluded terminally differentiated effector memory CD45RA+ cells. Each of the donors was a healthy adult who was HIV-negative and had not had a recent acute infection or vaccination. Source material: naive CD8+ T cells sorted from blood. The chain joins TRBV13 to TRBJ1-1; 8 positions agree with TRBD1. This receptor was identified in a man aged 30 to 45 in good health. CDR3 amino acids: CASSFTGGSNTEAFF. CDR3 DNA: TGTGCCAGCAGCTTTACAGGGGGATCGAACACTGAAGCTTTCTTT.